This is a list of T cell receptor beta chains from one sample in a study of blood T cell repertoires in COVID-19. This table comes from immunoSEQ multiplex PCR, and its TCRdb copy is limited to in-frame clones, with some not included. The sample yields around 160,000 clones, around 85% seen once. The sequenced sample was peripheral blood. These TCRs come from a woman aged 40 to 49 with active or convalescent COVID-19. The CDR3 runs from the conserved cysteine through the conserved F or W. The order of the fields is J gene, D gene, clone size, V gene, CDR3 DNA, CDR3 protein. A D gene is named only where the DNA matches it firmly. Size is stated for part of the rows, as once, few or many counts, or as a class when the clone is expanded.

TRBJ1-5	.	.	TRBV7-2	TGTGCCAGCAGCTTAGGAGGCGGTGATCAGCCCCAGCATTTT	CASSLGGGDQPQHF
TRBJ1-3	.	.	TRBV19	TGTGCCAGTAGTATGGTCCCGGGTGGAAACACCATATATTTT	CASSMVPGGNTIYF
TRBJ1-2	TRBD1	.	TRBV19	TGTGCCAGTACCTACCAGGGGGACAGGCCGAACTATGGCTACACCTTC	CASTYQGDRPNYGYTF
TRBJ2-7	TRBD2	.	TRBV18	TGTGCCAGCTCACCATCCTTAGCGGGGGGGCGGTACGAGCAGTACTTC	CASSPSLAGGRYEQYF
TRBJ1-5	TRBD1	.	TRBV19	TGTGCCAGTACGAGGACAGGAGGTAGTGGGCAGCCCCAGCATTTT	CASTRTGGSGQPQHF
TRBJ2-3	TRBD2	once	TRBV6-2/TRBV6-3	TGTGCCAGCAGTTACGGCAGGGGAGGCGGCGGGAGGCGCACAGATACGCAGTATTTT	CASSYGRGGGGRRTDTQYF
TRBJ2-1	.	once	TRBV7-9	TGTGCCAGCAGCTTAGTAGAAGCGGCGAGTAGAGATGAGCAGTTCTTC	CASSLVEAASRDEQFF
TRBJ2-7	TRBD1	.	TRBV27	TGTGCCAGCAGTTTCGACAGGGGGAACTACGAGCAGTACTTC	CASSFDRGNYEQYF
TRBJ2-2	TRBD2	.	TRBV4-1	TGCGCCAGCAGCCCCGGACTAGCGGGGGGGCGTACCGGGGAGCTGTTTTTT	CASSPGLAGGRTGELFF
TRBJ2-5	TRBD2	.	TRBV5-4	TGTGCCAGCAGCTCCCCTCGACTAGCGGGGGGGCCTGGAGAGACCCAGTACTTC	CASSSPRLAGGPGETQYF
TRBJ1-4	.	once	TRBV5-1	TGCGCCAGCAGCCCGGGGACACCTGAAAAACTGTTTTTT	CASSPGTPEKLFF
TRBJ2-3	TRBD2	.	TRBV18	TGTGCCAGCTCACCCCCGGTGAGGGCTAGCGGGAGACCAGATACGCAGTATTTT	CASSPPVRASGRPDTQYF
TRBJ1-3	.	.	TRBV4-3	TGCGCCAGCAGCCTCCTACAGGGTACCGAAAACACCATATATTTT	CASSLLQGTENTIYF
TRBJ2-7	TRBD1	.	TRBV27	TGTGCCAGCAGTTTCGCGACAGGGGGCATCGGTGGTGAGTACGAGCAGTACTTC	CASSFATGGIGGEYEQYF